This note documents a single T cell receptor (beta chain) sequence. The antigen it binds to is not known. Base-call qualities are not available, and no considerably larger clone is one nucleotide away. This entry belongs to a study of regulatory T cells in long-lasting Graves disease (dated by TCRdb to the early 2020s). Context from the whole study: Persistent Graves' disease meant more than 5 years of antithyroid drug treatment with TSH receptor autoantibodies that stayed positive. Antithyroid drugs had been taken for around 9.8 years on average by persistent Graves' disease patients in the clinical cohort. Peripheral blood TCR sequencing and RNA sequencing compared persistent Graves' disease patients with newly diagnosed Graves' disease patients. A total of some 33 samples were covered by TCR sequencing, comprising approximately 13 persistent and roughly 20 newly diagnosed Graves' disease patients. The study was registered as a clinical trial and conducted in China.

The meaning of the sample's time point label: persistent/refractory GD, antithyroid drugs over 5 years with positive TRAb. For both TCR sequencing and RNA sequencing, RNA was extracted from PBMCs in TRIzol. Graves' disease was diagnosed according to American Thyroid Association guidelines. The patients came from an endocrinology department in Xi'an, China. From each patient, around 9 milliliters of peripheral blood was collected into an EDTA anticoagulant tube. Ficoll Paque Plus density gradient separation was used to isolate PBMCs, and no additional T cell sorting was done. An Agilent 2100 Bioanalyzer and agarose gel were used to check RNA quality, while a NanoDrop 2000 measured RNA concentration. The CDR3 goes from the cysteine to the phenylalanine over 14 residues. The kept DNA is CDR3 alone, 42 bases in frame from the first base. According to the germline V gene, CDR1 reads MNHNS and CDR2 reads SASEGT. Trimming costs V 8 bases and J 2 bases, and their ends lie 13 bases apart.

Broader findings and caveats from the paper: Only peripheral blood was studied, because thyroid tissue, the primary lesion, was inaccessible. Preferential use of TRBV28, TRBJ1-2 and TRBJ2-5 was observed in persistent disease, whereas TRBV20-1 and TRBJ2-1 were favored in newly diagnosed disease. The small sample size was acknowledged by the authors as a limitation that may reduce accuracy. More public clonotypes were shared among persistent patients (under 3,000) than among newly diagnosed patients (roughly 960). Lower TCR Shannon entropy and fewer highly expanded clones were observed in persistent Graves' disease patients than in newly diagnosed patients, which suggested clonal expansion. Only the TCR beta chain was sequenced and analyzed.

Libraries were built with multiplex PCR. Sequencer: Illumina HiSeq 4000. To build TCR beta libraries, CDR3 regions were amplified by Arm-PCR using iRepertoire HTBI primers. Gel purification was performed on PCR products prior to sequencing. The original methods were these. Gene usage analysis of CDR3 amino acid clonotypes relied on the roughly 60 TRBV and 14 TRBJ segments identified across samples. COPE and FqMerger were used to merge the filtered high-quality paired reads into contigs. Contigs were aligned with BLAST to IMGT TRBV, TRBD and TRBJ reference genes, and CDR3 was defined per IMGT. Highly expanded clones were defined as clonotypes with a frequency above 0.1%. Shannon entropy served as the measure of repertoire diversity, while the Gini coefficient captured V-J evenness. Public clonotypes were defined as clonotypes shared by more than one individual. The public sequencing data were trimmed at Q25 with fastp and processed into clonotypes with MiXCR by TCRdb, which kept only in-frame beta chains. CDR3 protein sequences are deduplicated, and each keeps its most common genes and DNA. It is TCRdb's table, rather than the study itself, that gives the V and J calls and clone size. For this sample the table gives approximately 440,000 distinct CDR3 sequences, of which 23% were detected only once. Roughly 30% of the sample lies in the top ten.

This chain joins TRBV6-1 to TRBJ1-3; tentative D gene TRBD1, with 6 bases matching. This material consisted of peripheral blood mononuclear cells (PBMCs), taken when the disease was refractory, from a patient treated with antithyroid drugs. The receptor was isolated from a female donor with Graves disease. The CDR3 loop reads CASQDTGPGNTIYF. The nucleotide sequence reads TGTGCCAGCCAGGACACAGGGCCTGGAAACACCATATATTTT.